This T cell receptor beta chain is from a study of CD8 T cells in Susac syndrome. The overall study: Each patient with Susac syndrome, at the time of blood draw, was therapy-naive, on corticosteroids, or on intravenous immunoglobulin alone. Study findings and constraints: Where Susac syndrome CD4+ T cell repertoires were concerned, no clonal expansion was evident.

RNA amounts of roughly 0.45 to 1 ug underwent reverse transcription with random hexamers. TCRdb ran MiXCR on the immunoSEQ multiplex PCR reads and lists one entry per CDR3 protein. In the table there are 80,000 or so distinct CDR3 sequences, around 93% of which are singletons. V was shortened by 6 bases and J by 4 bases, with 13 bases between the two germline ends. This CDR3 contains 15 residues. Concerning this clonotype itself: Its target is not known.

TEMRA cells were FACS-enriched, unlike CD8+ and CD4+ T cells, which were negatively isolated. The gene calls are TRBV12-3 or TRBV12-4 and TRBJ2-6; tentatively, D is TRBD1 or TRBD2 (5 bases each). This clonotype was obtained from a human donor with Susac syndrome. Sequencing used CD4+ T cells from PBMCs. For the CDR3, the DNA is TGTGCCAGCAGACGGGACGGTCGGGGGGCCAACGTCCTGACTTTC. It is translated as CASRRDGRGANVLTF.